The present entry profiles one T cell receptor (beta chain) with its context. The target antigen is unknown. Germline loops: CDR1 SGHTA, CDR2 FQGNSA. This CDR3 is 13 amino acids long. The V end was cut by 6 bases, the J end by 5 bases, with 13 bases between. Profiling relied on immunoSEQ multiplex PCR, and the TCRdb table lists in-frame clones only, not all of them. The sample gives 65,000 to 70,000 clones, around 79% of which show up once; roughly a tenth is in the top ten. The data belong to a study of radiotherapy plus CTLA-4 blockade in lung cancer. As for the study in general: Disease control was present in under 35% of patients, and objective responses in approximately 20%.

Whole-study results and caveats: Once radiotherapy plus ipilimumab had been given, TCR clones derived from tumor expanded in blood.

The clonotype was recovered from a human donor with non-small cell lung cancer who had a complete response to radiotherapy plus ipilimumab. The rearrangement uses TRBV7-2 and TRBJ2-5; D may match TRBD1 or TRBD2 (5 bases each). The sequenced sample was peripheral blood, obtained from a patient treated with radiotherapy plus ipilimumab. CDR3 sequence (DNA): TGTGCCAGCAGGGGGCCTCCGGGGGAGACCCAGTACTTC. This gives the protein CASRGPPGETQYF.